This T cell receptor beta chain is from a study of tumor-infiltrating lymphocytes in primary liver carcinoma. Study as a whole: Samples gave roughly 3.65 to 7.13 million productive TCRbeta reads, similar across tissue types. Study-wide findings and caveats: Top-250-clone fractions were significantly higher in tumors than in blood (p = 0.039). For tumor-adjacent and tumor-blood pairs, overlap was less than that seen for tumor region pairs.

Reverse transcription of around 500 ng total RNA with a constant-region primer produced TCR beta cDNA. Construction of TCR beta libraries relied on three successive nested multiplex PCR rounds employing slightly modified ARM-PCR. TCRdb passed the multiplex PCR reads through MiXCR, listing each CDR3 protein once. Of 150,000 to 200,000 distinct CDR3 sequences detected, 50% to 75% appear once; the ten largest clones hold 72%. A remark on this clonotype: What it recognizes is unknown. A read error may account for a junction end that differs from germline.

Germline DNA was extracted alongside blood RNA, which was obtained from unsorted whole blood. The sequenced sample consisted of peripheral blood. The source of this sequence is a man aged 40-49 years with primary liver carcinoma and hepatitis B virus infection.

For the CDR3, the DNA is TGTGTCAGCAGCTCGAACAGGAGCTCCTACGAGCAGTACTTC. As protein: CVSSSNRSSYEQYF. The chain joins TRBV11-2 to TRBJ2-7, with D perhaps TRBD1 (5 bases). The CDR3 totals 14 residues. Germline loops: CDR1 SGHAT, CDR2 FQNNGV.